This T cell receptor (beta chain) appears in the sequencing data of a study of Ad26.COV2.S vaccination and SARS-CoV-2 variants (dated by TCRdb to the early 2020s). The study in broad terms: Donors in the vaccine arm were drawn from COV1001, a multicentre, randomized, double-blind, placebo-controlled phase I-IIa trial testing Ad26.COV2.S in healthy adults. Ad26.COV2.S was administered intramuscularly at a dose of 5x10^10 or 1x10^11 viral particles, either as one shot or as two shots given 56 days apart. Sequencing of the TCRbeta repertoire served to evaluate the specificity and breadth of SARS-CoV-2-reactive T cell receptors following Ad26.COV2.S vaccination. The TCR-sequenced set comprised around 32 samples: about 19 Ad26.COV2.S vaccine recipients, 5 placebo recipients and 8 SARS-CoV-2 convalescent individuals. Trial participants were randomized into five groups of five: low-dose or high-dose Ad26.COV2.S given once or twice, or placebo on both occasions. Blinding of investigators to trial group allocation was maintained during experiments and outcome assessment. On the study overall, not on this receptor specifically: The authors noted that total T cell responses may have been underestimated by the TCR breadth and depth analyses. The study was not powered for comparison of responses between vaccine doses or regimens. After vaccination, spike-specific CD8+ and CD4+ T cell responses were reported to show substantial breadth. Vaccine and placebo recipients had similar non-spike TCR breadth, a finding consistent with the vaccine containing only spike. Spike-specific TCR breadth was higher in Ad26.COV2.S recipients than in placebo recipients (P = 0.0014).

The CDR3, cysteine through phenylalanine, is 16 amino acids long. Kept here is only the CDR3 DNA, which spans 48 bases and is read in frame from base 1. CDR1 SEHNR and CDR2 FQNEAQ are derived from the germline V gene (reference sequence). V is pared back by 5 bases and J by 0 bases, with 14 bases lying between the germline termini. The immunoSEQ Assay was the method used to sequence TCRbeta CDR3 regions. After extraction, genomic DNA underwent amplification by bias-controlled multiplex PCR, followed by high-throughput sequencing. The original pipeline was this. To quantify the absolute abundance of each unique TCRbeta CDR3 region, sequences were collapsed and filtered. Usable DNA was measured by amplifying reference genes present in all nucleated cells, and TCRbeta template counts were normalized to that usable DNA to estimate T cell fraction. Repertoire TCRs were annotated as SARS-CoV-2-specific when V gene, CDR3 amino acid sequence and J gene were exactly matched to a known reactive TCR set. The reference SARS-CoV-2 TCR set was obtained from MIRA and was filtered for enrichment in COVID-19-positive ImmuneCODE repertoires, whereby public or cross-reactive TCRs were removed. Using the MIRA antigens, annotated TCRs were further analysed by specific ORF or by position within an ORF. Depth was the summed frequency of annotated unique rearrangements, while breadth was defined as annotated unique rearrangements over total unique productive rearrangements. Two-sided Wilcoxon rank-sum tests were applied when comparing TCR breadth between groups. TCRdb mirrors the immuneACCESS table, restricted to in-frame sequences. Some clones are absent from its copies; in checked studies, under half trace to an unresolved V gene, and the reason for the others is unknown. V and J calls and clone size follow that table, whereas D and trimming were derived from the DNA. The sample table shows 300,000 to 350,000 clones, and 88% are seen once. The ten largest clones add up to 6.4% of the sample.

About this clone itself: The specificity of this receptor is unknown. Per-base quality was not reported, and no clone a single base away is much larger than it.

What this sample's treatment or condition label stands for: over 15 received Ad26.COV2.S at low or high dose, single or two shots; several received placebo; per-sample allocation not given. For vaccine and placebo recipients, the sequenced repertoires came from samples collected on day 63 after the first injection. In Cohort 1b, roughly 26 adults aged 18-55 years were enrolled at a single site in Boston, USA, between 29 July and 7 August 2020. As a vaccine, Ad26.COV2.S was a replication-incompetent adenovirus type 26 vector that expressed a prefusion-stabilized SARS-CoV-2 spike protein derived from the original Wuhan strain.

Sequencing used peripheral blood, obtained in a trial of Ad26.COV2.S vaccine versus placebo. This clonotype was sampled from a person aged 18-60 years who received the Ad26.COV2.S COVID-19 vaccine or a placebo. This chain joins TRBV7-9 to TRBJ1-3, with TRBD1 perhaps the D gene, on 6 matching bases. The CDR3 in this case is CASSGQYGTSGNTIYF. The sequenced DNA is TGTGCCAGCAGCGGACAGTACGGAACCTCTGGAAACACCATATATTTT.